This T cell receptor beta chain emerged from a study of T cell responses to AZD1222 COVID-19 vaccine. Study-level points and caveats: Dominant at 160-218 and 743-854, vaccine-associated CD4 TCRs also spanned spike. Repertoires were collected only later (after the peak T cell response had occurred).

This table comes from immunoSEQ multiplex PCR, and its TCRdb copy is limited to in-frame clones, with some not included. The profile shows some 19,000 clones, about 80% of them singletons. Concerning this clone itself: No antigen is known for it.

V was trimmed by 5 bases and J by 0 bases, leaving 7 bases between them. The CDR3 runs to 13 residues. The V gene's germline CDR1 is MNHEY and CDR2 SVGAGI. This chain connects TRBV6-5 to TRBJ1-1, with D unclear. The sequencing used peripheral blood, collected on day 0 of AZD1222 vaccination. The receptor was derived from an adult in good health. Here the CDR3 DNA reads TGTGCCAGCAGTCTGTCAGTGAACACTGAAGCTTTCTTT. Residues: CASSLSVNTEAFF.